This record looks at one T cell receptor beta chain sequence and its context. Sequencing of TCR beta drew on CD8+ and CD4+ T cells from blood. The TEMRA cells underwent FACS enrichment, while the CD8+ and CD4+ T cells underwent negative isolation. This entry belongs to a study of CD8 T cells in Susac syndrome. After extraction with the RNeasy kit, about 0.5 to 1 ug of the RNA was reverse transcribed using random hexamers. Across 54 Vbeta and 13 Jbeta, immunoSEQ multiplex PCR amplified TCR beta CDR3. TCRdb itself ran the immunoSEQ multiplex PCR reads through MiXCR, one entry per CDR3 protein. This table has roughly 150,000 distinct CDR3 sequences, around 95% appearing once. V was shortened by 5 bases and J by 1 base, with 8 bases between the two germline ends. Germline loops: CDR1 SQVTM, CDR2 ANQGSEA. CDR3 length: 12 residues.

V usage is TRBV29-1 and J usage is TRBJ1-2; D is unclear. The sequencing sample was made of CD4+ T cells from PBMCs. The TCR comes from a human donor with Susac syndrome. The CDR3 reads CSVSRVNYGYTF. The CDR3 DNA reads TGCAGCGTTTCAAGAGTTAACTATGGCTACACCTTC.